These 4 T cell receptor beta chains were sequenced from one sample in a study of hypomethylating agent response in myelodysplastic syndrome. Generated by immunoSEQ multiplex PCR, the TCRdb table keeps only in-frame clones and is missing some. The sample yields several thousand clones, 82% seen once. The specimen was bone marrow, collected before or after starting hypomethylating agent treatment for myelodysplastic syndrome (not recorded which). These receptors originate from a human donor with myelodysplastic syndrome.

The rearrangement links TRBV12-5 to TRBJ1-1, with D unresolved. Germline CDR1 LGHNT, CDR2 FRNRAP. This CDR3 has 11 amino acids. Deletions cut 8 bases from V and 0 bases from J, with 4 bases between. As DNA, the CDR3 is TGTGCTAGTTGCGTGAACACTGAAGCTTTCTTT. Protein: CASCVNTEAFF.

In its sample, this clone was seen once. The chain uses TRBV20-1 and TRBJ2-3; 10 bases align to TRBD2. Looked up from germline, CDR1 is DFQATT and CDR2 is SNEGSKA (reference sequence). Trimming removed 6 bases from V and 9 bases from J; junction bases left unmatched: 3. This CDR3 contains 11 residues. CDR3 coding DNA: TGCAGTGCCAGGACTAGCGGCACGCAGTATTTT. Amino acid sequence: CSARTSGTQYF.

The gene calls are TRBV5-1 and TRBJ2-5, with TRBD2 identical over 13 bases. The V gene's germline CDR1 is SGHRS and CDR2 YFSETQ. Losses at the gene ends were 4 bases for V and 4 bases for J; bases not matched to a gene: 7. CDR3 length: 16 residues. The CDR3 is CASSLGLAGVSETQYF. The DNA of the CDR3 is TGCGCCAGCAGCCTTGGACTAGCGGGAGTCTCAGAGACCCAGTACTTC.

The chain carries TRBV30 and TRBJ1-3; no definite D call. Trimming removed 1 base from V and 2 bases from J, with 3 bases in between. The CDR3 spans 12 residues. Looked up from germline, CDR1 is GTSNPN and CDR2 is SVGIG (reference sequence). The CDR3 coding sequence is TGTGCCTGGAGTGGTACTGGAAACACCATATATTTT. This encodes CAWSGTGNTIYF.